Presented here are 14 T cell receptor beta chains from one specimen sequenced in a study of regulatory T cells in long-lasting Graves disease. The authors built TCR beta libraries using iRepertoire HTBI primers and Arm-PCR of CDR3 regions. TCRdb recomputed calls from the multiplex PCR reads with MiXCR, one row per CDR3 protein. The data show about 440,000 distinct CDR3 sequences, over 15% seen once. Time point of the sample: newly diagnosed GD, antithyroid drugs for less than 3 months. PBMC-extracted RNA yielded the TCR library. The data also belong to a second study, concerning T cells in Graves' hyperthyroidism and ophthalmopathy.

Sequenced here: peripheral blood mononuclear cells (PBMCs), sampled at new diagnosis, from a patient treated with antithyroid drugs. These receptors were obtained from a woman aged 18-29 years with Graves disease.

CDR3 protein: CASSGEQGIEQFF. The CDR3, as DNA: TGTGCCAGCTCAGGTGAACAGGGCATTGAGCAGTTCTTC. This rearrangement joins TRBV18 to TRBJ2-1; D perhaps matches TRBD1 (6 bases). The CDR3 spans 13 residues. CDR1 is KGHSH and CDR2 is LQKENI in the germline V gene. Trimming pared 5 bases from V and 9 bases from J, leaving 14 bases between.

The chain is built from TRBV14 and TRBJ1-2; 9 nucleotides match TRBD1. The germline V gene has CDR1 SGHDN and CDR2 FVKESK. The CDR3 is made up of 16 amino acids. V lost 3 bases, J lost 2 bases, and 7 bases stayed unmatched. CDR3 DNA: TGTGCCAGCAGCCAGAGGACAGGGGCCGTGAACTATGGCTACACCTTC. Translating gives CASSQRTGAVNYGYTF.

This clonotype was observed a handful of times. The V and J genes are TRBV2 and TRBJ1-3; D not resolved. Trimming removed 0 bases at V and 2 bases at J, with 8 bases between. Germline lookup yields CDR1 SNHLY and CDR2 FYNNEI. There are 15 residues in the CDR3. The CDR3 here is CASSEAGPAGNTIYF. The CDR3 nucleotides are TGTGCCAGCAGTGAAGCCGGGCCGGCTGGAAACACCATATATTTT.

This clonotype was recorded at least ten times. V and J are TRBV28 and TRBJ2-1; tentative D call: TRBD1 (6 bases). Looked up from germline, CDR1 is MDHEN and CDR2 is SYDVKM. The CDR3 contains 13 residues. V was trimmed by 6 bases and J by 4 bases, leaving 10 bases between them. The CDR3 nucleotides read TGTGCCAGCAGCTTAGGACAGTACAATGAGCAGTTCTTC. As protein: CASSLGQYNEQFF.

Regarding this clonotype: At one of its ends the junction is not consistent with the germline gene, which may arise from a read error. The chain carries TRBV24-1 and TRBJ2-7; 7 bases match TRBD1. Germline assignment: CDR1 KGHDR and CDR2 SFDVKD. The CDR3 sequence is 15 residues long. The DNA for the CDR3 is TGTGCCACCAGTGGGTGGACAGGAGGCTCCTACGAGCAGTATTTC. It encodes CATSGWTGGSYEQYF.

A remark on this clonotype: Just one base apart from a much larger clone, this may be a read error. Since the CDR3 does not end with the conserved phenylalanine or tryptophan, this likely comes from a read error. The V gene is TRBV7-2, the J gene TRBJ2-5; D unresolved. The V end was cut by 2 bases, the J end by 4 bases, with 2 bases between. The CDR3 totals 11 residues. In germline, CDR1 is SGHTA, CDR2 FQGNSA. The CDR3 spells CASSLIETQYL. CDR3 DNA sequence: TGTGCCAGCAGCTTAATAGAGACCCAGTACTTA.

This clonotype appeared a few times. The chain employs TRBV28 and TRBJ2-5, with TRBD1 as a possible D gene (6 bases). The CDR3 contains 14 residues. Between the trimmed V and J ends, which lost 7 bases and 5 bases, there was a span of 17 bases. In germline, CDR1 is MDHEN, CDR2 SYDVKM. DNA for the CDR3: TGTGCCAGCAACCCGGTGGGACACCTGGAGACCCAGTACTTC. This gives the protein CASNPVGHLETQYF.

This clonotype was observed many times. The chain has TRBV7-8 and TRBJ2-4; D gene ambiguous. CDR1 SGHVS and CDR2 FQNEAQ come from the germline V gene. V was cut by 0 bases and J by 5 bases, with 5 bases left in between. The CDR3 spans 13 residues. CDR3 nucleotides: TGTGCCAGCAGCTTAGCTTCGGAAAACATTCAGTACTTC. Protein sequence: CASSLASENIQYF.

This clonotype was recorded many times. The chain employs TRBV20-1 and TRBJ2-1, with D uncertain. Trimming took off 0 bases at V and 2 bases at J, with 11 bases between the two ends. Germline CDR1 DFQATT, CDR2 SNEGSKA (reference sequence). The CDR3 length is 15 residues. The DNA of the CDR3 is TGCAGTGCTAGAGACCCAGCTACACCCTACAATGAGCAGTTCTTC. This sequence encodes CSARDPATPYNEQFF.

This clonotype was counted at least ten times. V usage is TRBV11-3 and J usage is TRBJ1-2; D remains unclear. Germline CDR1 and CDR2: SGHNT and YENEEA. The length of the CDR3 is 13 residues. The germline V and J ends were trimmed by 4 bases and 2 bases, with 8 bases remaining between them. The CDR3 DNA reads TGTGCCAGCAGCTATCCAGAGAACTATGGCTACACCTTC. This encodes CASSYPENYGYTF. Using reference TRBV11-3 and TRBJ1-2 for the parts outside the CDR3, the full variable domain is EAGVVQSPRYKIIEKKQPVAFWCNPISGHNTLYWYLQNLGQGPELLIRYENEEAVDDSQLPKDRFSAERLKGVDSTLKIQPAELGDSAVYLCASSYPENYGYTFGSGTRLTVV.

The chain links TRBV19 to TRBJ2-5, with 9 bases aligning to TRBD1. CDR3 size: 14 residues. The germline CDR1 and CDR2 sequences are LNHDA and SQIVND (reference sequence). With V trimmed by 6 bases and J by 5 bases, 7 bases remained unmatched. The CDR3 is CASRRTGERETQYF. CDR3 DNA sequence: TGTGCCAGTAGAAGGACAGGGGAGAGGGAGACCCAGTACTTC.

The chain has TRBV18 and TRBJ2-5; 11 nucleotides agree with TRBD2. With 2 bases clipped from V and 2 bases from J, the junction kept 7 bases outside the gene matches. CDR1 and CDR2 from the germline V gene are KGHSH and LQKENI. CDR3 length: 17 residues. The CDR3 nucleotides are TGTGCCAGCTCACCAGAGACTAGCGGGGCTACTCAAGAGACCCAGTACTTC. Encoded protein: CASSPETSGATQETQYF.

This clonotype was detected many times. The V and J genes are TRBV10-2 and TRBJ2-2; TRBD2 agrees at 13 bases. Trimming at V came to 6 bases and at J to 1 base, leaving 8 bases not matched to a gene. The CDR3 is 18 amino acids. The germline V gene encodes CDR1 WSHSY and CDR2 SAAADI. The CDR3: CASSTRTSGSWNTGELFF. CDR3 coding DNA: TGCGCCAGCAGCACCAGGACTAGCGGGAGTTGGAACACCGGGGAGCTGTTTTTT.

A remark on this clonotype: Only one base separates this from a far larger clonotype, so it likely reflects a read error. The chain couples TRBV28 to TRBJ1-5; unclear D gene. Between the trimmed V and J ends, which lost 8 bases and 2 bases, there was a span of 7 bases. The CDR3 has 12 amino acids. From germline, CDR1 is MDHEN and CDR2 SYDVKM. The CDR3 region has the DNA TGTGCCAGCCGCTATGGCAATCAGCCCCAGCATTTT. Protein sequence: CASRYGNQPQHF.